This TCR beta chain was sequenced during a study of T cell responses to AZD1222 COVID-19 vaccine. Overall study results and limits: Only a handful of AZD1222 recipients were seropositive at baseline. A mostly white British donor set with more females was recruited, and clonal diversity was possibly underestimated. None of the repertoires were sampled until the peak T cell response had passed.

Profiling relied on immunoSEQ multiplex PCR, and the TCRdb table lists in-frame clones only, not all of them. The table includes about 120,000 clones, about 82% detected once. The study pooled second doses at about 4 or about 12 weeks. The germline CDR1 and CDR2 sequences are MDHEN and SYDVKM. The CDR3 extends over 12 amino acids. V was pared by 6 bases and J by 7 bases, with 12 bases between. With regard to this clone: The antigen is not known.

The material was peripheral blood, obtained 28 days after the second AZD1222 dose. The chain is built from TRBV28 and TRBJ1-1; D possibly corresponds to TRBD1 (5 bases). The TCR comes from an adult who received the AZD1222 COVID-19 vaccine. CDR3 in amino acids: CASSLIQGEAFF. The CDR3 coding sequence is TGTGCCAGCAGCTTAATTCAGGGTGAAGCTTTCTTT.